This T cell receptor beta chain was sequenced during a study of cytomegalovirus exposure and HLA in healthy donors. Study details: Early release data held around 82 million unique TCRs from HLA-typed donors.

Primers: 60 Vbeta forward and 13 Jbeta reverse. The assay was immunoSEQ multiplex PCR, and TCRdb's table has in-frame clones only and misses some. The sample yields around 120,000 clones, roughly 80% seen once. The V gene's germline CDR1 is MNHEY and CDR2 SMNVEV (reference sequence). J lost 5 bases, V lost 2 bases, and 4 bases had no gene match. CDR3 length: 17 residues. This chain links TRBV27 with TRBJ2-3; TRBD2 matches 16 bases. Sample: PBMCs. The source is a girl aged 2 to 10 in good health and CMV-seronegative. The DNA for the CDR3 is TGTGCCAGCAGTTTAAGGGGACTAGCGGGGGGGGGAGATACGCAGTATTTT. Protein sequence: CASSLRGLAGGGDTQYF.